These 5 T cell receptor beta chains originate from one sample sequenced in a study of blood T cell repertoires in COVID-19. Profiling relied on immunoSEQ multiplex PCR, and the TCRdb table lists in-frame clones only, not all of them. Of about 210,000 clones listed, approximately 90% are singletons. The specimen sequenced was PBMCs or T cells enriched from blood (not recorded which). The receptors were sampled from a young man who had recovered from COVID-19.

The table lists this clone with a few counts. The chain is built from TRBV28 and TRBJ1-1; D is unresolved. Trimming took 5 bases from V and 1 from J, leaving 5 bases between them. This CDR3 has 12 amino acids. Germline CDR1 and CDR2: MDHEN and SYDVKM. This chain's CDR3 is CASSRGNTEAFF. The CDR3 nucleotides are TGTGCCAGCAGTCGGGGGAACACTGAAGCTTTCTTT.

CDR3 sequence (DNA): TGTGCCTGGAGCCGACTTGGTCCCTCCCTGGATTACGAGCAGTACTTC. Translating it yields CAWSRLGPSLDYEQYF. The chain joins TRBV30 to TRBJ2-7; D is ambiguous. Germline CDR1 reads GTSNPN; CDR2 reads SVGIG (reference sequence). The germline V and J ends were trimmed by 3 bases and 4 bases, with 22 bases remaining between them. There are 16 residues in the CDR3.

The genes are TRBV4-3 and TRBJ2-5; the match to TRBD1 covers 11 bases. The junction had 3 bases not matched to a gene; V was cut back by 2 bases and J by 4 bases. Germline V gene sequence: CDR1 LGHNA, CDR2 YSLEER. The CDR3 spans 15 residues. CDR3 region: CASSQKDRGLETQYF. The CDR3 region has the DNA TGCGCCAGCAGCCAAAAGGACAGGGGGCTAGAGACCCAGTACTTC.

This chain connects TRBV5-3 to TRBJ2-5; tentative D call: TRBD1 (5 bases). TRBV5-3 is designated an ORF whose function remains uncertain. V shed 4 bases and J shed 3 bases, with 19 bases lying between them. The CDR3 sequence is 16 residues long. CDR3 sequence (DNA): TGTGCCAGAAGCCCAGGGCCACAAGGGGATAAAGAGACCCAGTACTTC. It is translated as CARSPGPQGDKETQYF.

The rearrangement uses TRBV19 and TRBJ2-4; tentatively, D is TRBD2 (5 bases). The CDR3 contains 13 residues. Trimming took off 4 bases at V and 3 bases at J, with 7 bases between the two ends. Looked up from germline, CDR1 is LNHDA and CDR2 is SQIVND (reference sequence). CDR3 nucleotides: TGTGCCAGTAGTAAAGGAGGCAAAAACATTCAGTACTTC. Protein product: CASSKGGKNIQYF.